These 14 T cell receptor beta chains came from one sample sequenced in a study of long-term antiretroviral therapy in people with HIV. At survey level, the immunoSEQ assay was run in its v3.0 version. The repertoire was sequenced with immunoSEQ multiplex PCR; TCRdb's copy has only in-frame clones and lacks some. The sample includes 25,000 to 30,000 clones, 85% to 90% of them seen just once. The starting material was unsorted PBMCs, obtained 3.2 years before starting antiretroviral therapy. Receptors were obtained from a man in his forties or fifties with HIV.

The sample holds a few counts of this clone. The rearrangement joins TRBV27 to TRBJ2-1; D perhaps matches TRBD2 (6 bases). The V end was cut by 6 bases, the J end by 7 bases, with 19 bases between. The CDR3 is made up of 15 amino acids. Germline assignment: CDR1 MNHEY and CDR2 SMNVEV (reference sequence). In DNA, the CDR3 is TGTGCCAGCAGGGTGGGGCTAGCGCTAAGGAATGAGCAGTTCTTC. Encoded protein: CASRVGLALRNEQFF.

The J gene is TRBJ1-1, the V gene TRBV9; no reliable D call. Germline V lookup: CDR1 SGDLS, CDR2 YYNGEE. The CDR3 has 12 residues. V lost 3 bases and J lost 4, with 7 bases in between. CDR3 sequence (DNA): TGTGCCAGCAGCGCCAGTCGCACTGAAGCTTTCTTT. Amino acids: CASSASRTEAFF.

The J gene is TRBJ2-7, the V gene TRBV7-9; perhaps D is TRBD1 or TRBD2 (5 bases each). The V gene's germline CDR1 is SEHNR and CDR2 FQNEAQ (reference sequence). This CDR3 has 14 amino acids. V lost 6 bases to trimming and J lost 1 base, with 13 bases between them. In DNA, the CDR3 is TGTGCCAGCAGTAGGGGACGGCTGTCCTACGAGCAGTACTTC. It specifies CASSRGRLSYEQYF.

The CDR3 region has the DNA TGTGCCAGATTTCGTAACCAGCGGGATCCCTACGAGCAGTACTTC. Protein: CARFRNQRDPYEQYF. The V and J genes are TRBV19 and TRBJ2-7; 7 bases are shared with TRBD2. The length of the CDR3 is 15 residues. V lost 9 bases to trimming and J lost 2 bases; unmatched junction nucleotides: 13. The germline V gene encodes CDR1 LNHDA and CDR2 SQIVND (reference sequence).

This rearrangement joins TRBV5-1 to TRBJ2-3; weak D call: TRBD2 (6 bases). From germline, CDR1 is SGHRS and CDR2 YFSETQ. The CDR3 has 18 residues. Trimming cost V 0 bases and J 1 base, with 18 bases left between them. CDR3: CASSLAPAGTGGTDTQYF. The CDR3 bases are TGCGCCAGCAGCTTGGCCCCCGCCGGGACGGGGGGCACAGATACGCAGTATTTT. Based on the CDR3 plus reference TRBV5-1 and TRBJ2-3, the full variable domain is KAGVTQTPRYLIKTRGQQVTLSCSPISGHRSVSWYQQTPGQGLQFLFEYFSETQRNKGNFPGRFSGRQFSNSRSEMNVSTLELGDSALYLCASSLAPAGTGGTDTQYFGPGTRLTVL.

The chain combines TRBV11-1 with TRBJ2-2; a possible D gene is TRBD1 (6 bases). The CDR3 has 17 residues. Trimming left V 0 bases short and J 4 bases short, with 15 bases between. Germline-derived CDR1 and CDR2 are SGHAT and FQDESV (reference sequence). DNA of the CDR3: TGTGCCAGCAGCTTAGCAACCGGGACAACAGCCACCGGGGAGCTGTTTTTT. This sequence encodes CASSLATGTTATGELFF.

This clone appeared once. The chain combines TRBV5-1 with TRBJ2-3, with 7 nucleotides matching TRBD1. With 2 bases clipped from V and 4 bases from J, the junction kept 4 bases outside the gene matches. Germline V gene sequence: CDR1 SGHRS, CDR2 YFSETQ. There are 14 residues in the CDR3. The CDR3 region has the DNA TGCGCCAGCAGCTTCGGACAGGTGGCAGATACGCAGTATTTT. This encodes CASSFGQVADTQYF.

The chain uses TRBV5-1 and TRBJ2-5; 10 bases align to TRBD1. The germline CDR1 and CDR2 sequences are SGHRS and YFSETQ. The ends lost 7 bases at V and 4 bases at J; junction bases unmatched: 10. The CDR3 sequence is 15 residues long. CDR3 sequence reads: CASSPGTGDGETQYF. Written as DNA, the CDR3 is TGCGCCAGCTCCCCCGGGACAGGGGATGGAGAGACCCAGTACTTC.

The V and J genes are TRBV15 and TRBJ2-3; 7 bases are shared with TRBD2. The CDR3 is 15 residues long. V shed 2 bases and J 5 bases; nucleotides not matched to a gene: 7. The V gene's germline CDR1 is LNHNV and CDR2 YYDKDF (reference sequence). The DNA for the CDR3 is TGTGCCACCAGCAGAAATTGGGGGGGGAAAGATACGCAGTATTTT. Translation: CATSRNWGGKDTQYF.

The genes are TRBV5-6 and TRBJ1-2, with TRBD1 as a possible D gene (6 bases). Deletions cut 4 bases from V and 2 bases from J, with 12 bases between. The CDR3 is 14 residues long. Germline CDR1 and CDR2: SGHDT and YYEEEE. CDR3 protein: CASSSGQLNYGYTF. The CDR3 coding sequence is TGTGCCAGCAGCAGCGGACAGCTGAACTATGGCTACACCTTC.

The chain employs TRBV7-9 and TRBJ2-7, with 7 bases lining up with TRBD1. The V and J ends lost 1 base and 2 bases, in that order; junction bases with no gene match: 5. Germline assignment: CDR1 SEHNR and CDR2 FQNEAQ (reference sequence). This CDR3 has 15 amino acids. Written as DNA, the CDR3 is TGTGCCAGCAGCTTAGATATCGACAGGGCCTACGAGCAGTACTTC. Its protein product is CASSLDIDRAYEQYF.

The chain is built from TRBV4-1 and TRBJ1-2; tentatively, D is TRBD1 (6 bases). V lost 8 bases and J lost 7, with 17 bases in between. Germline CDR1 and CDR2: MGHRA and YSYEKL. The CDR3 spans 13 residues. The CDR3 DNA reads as TGCGCCAGCTCGGGGTGGGGGGCGCGTGGCTACACCTTC. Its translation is CASSGWGARGYTF.

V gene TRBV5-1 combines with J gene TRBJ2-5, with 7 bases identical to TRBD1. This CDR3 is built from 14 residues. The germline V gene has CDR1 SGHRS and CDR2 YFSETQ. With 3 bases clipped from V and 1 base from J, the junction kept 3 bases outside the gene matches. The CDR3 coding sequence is TGCGCCAGCAGCTCAGGGACAGCCCAAGAGACCCAGTACTTC. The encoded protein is CASSSGTAQETQYF. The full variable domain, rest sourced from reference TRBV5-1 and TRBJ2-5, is KAGVTQTPRYLIKTRGQQVTLSCSPISGHRSVSWYQQTPGQGLQFLFEYFSETQRNKGNFPGRFSGRQFSNSRSEMNVSTLELGDSALYLCASSSGTAQETQYFGPGTRLLVL.

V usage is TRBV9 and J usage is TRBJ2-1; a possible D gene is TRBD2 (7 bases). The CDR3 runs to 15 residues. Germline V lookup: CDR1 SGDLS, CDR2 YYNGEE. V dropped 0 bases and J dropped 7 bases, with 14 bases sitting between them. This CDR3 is CASSVDGGPGNEQFF. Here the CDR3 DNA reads TGTGCCAGCAGCGTAGACGGGGGGCCGGGTAATGAGCAGTTCTTC.